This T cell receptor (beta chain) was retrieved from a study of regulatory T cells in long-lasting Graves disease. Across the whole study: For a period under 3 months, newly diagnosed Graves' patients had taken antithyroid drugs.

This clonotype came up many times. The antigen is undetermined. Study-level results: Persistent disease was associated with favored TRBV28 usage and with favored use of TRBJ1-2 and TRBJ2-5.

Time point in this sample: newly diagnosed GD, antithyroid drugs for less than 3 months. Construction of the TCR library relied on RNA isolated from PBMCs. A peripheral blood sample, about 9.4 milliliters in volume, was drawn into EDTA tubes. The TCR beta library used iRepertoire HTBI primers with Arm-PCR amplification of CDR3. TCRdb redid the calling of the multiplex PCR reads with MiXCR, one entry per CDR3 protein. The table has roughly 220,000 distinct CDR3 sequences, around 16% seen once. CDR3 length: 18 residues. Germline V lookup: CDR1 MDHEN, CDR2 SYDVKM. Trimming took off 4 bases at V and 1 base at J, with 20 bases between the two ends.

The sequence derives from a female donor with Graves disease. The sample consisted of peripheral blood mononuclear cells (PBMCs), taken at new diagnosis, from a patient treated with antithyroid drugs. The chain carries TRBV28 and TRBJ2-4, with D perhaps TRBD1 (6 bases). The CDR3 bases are TGTGCCAGCAGTTCAGACCCCCTACAAGACAGGGCCAAAAACATTCAGTACTTC. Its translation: CASSSDPLQDRAKNIQYF.